This T cell receptor beta chain was documented in a study of tissue T cells after allogeneic stem cell transplantation. Time point specified: mouse harvest day 7 after allogeneic transplant. Each mouse received 10^7 T-cell-depleted marrow cells plus 10^6 splenic CD5+ T cells by tail vein. The V gene's germline CDR1 is NNHNN and CDR2 SYGAGS (reference sequence). The CDR3 has 15 amino acids. V was shortened by 0 bases and J by 0 bases, with 8 bases between the two germline ends. On this clone: Mouse gene names apply. The CDR3 end falls 1 residue outside the read, so it is completed with the germline J gene.

Using immunoSEQ multiplex PCR, the repertoire was profiled, and TCRdb retains in-frame clones only, with some absent. Of over 6,000 clones detected, roughly half appear once; the ten largest clones hold 6.5% to 9%. The clonotype was recovered from a female BALB/c mouse given C57BL/6 T cells with graft-versus-host disease after an allogeneic hematopoietic cell transplant. Input material: gut tissue. The chain uses TRBV13-2 and TRBJ2-3; D perhaps matches TRBD2 (5 bases). Incomplete CDR3 DNA: TGTGCCAGCGGTGATGCTTGGACTAGTGCAGAAACGCTGTAT. This gives the protein CASGDAWTSAETLY. The whole CDR3 protein reads CASGDAWTSAETLYF.